This T cell receptor beta chain was documented in a study of blood T cell repertoires in COVID-19. On the study more broadly: PBMCs, B-cell-depleted T cells, or T cells provided the cDNA or gDNA that made up the material.

V gave up 0 bases and J gave up 5 bases, with 11 bases separating them. The CDR3 has 15 residues. Germline CDR1 reads SGDLS; CDR2 reads YYNGEE. Patients of the Seattle cohort, enrolled during active infection, were followed longitudinally. As originally analysed: Reference gene primer amplification yielded estimated nucleated cell counts. TCRdb keeps only in-frame clones here, not all; method: immunoSEQ multiplex PCR. V, J and clone size were drawn from that table, and D and trimming were deduced from the DNA. The top ten clones hold around 10% of a sample with some 320,000 clones, roughly 91% of them seen once.

The chain is built from TRBV9 and TRBJ2-2; D is unresolved. The source material was peripheral blood. This TCR derives from a woman aged 25 to 39 with COVID-19, enrolled during active disease. The CDR3 nucleotides are TGTGCCAGCAGCGTAGGGCCGATGTGGACCGGGGAGCTGTTTTTT. Translation gives CASSVGPMWTGELFF.